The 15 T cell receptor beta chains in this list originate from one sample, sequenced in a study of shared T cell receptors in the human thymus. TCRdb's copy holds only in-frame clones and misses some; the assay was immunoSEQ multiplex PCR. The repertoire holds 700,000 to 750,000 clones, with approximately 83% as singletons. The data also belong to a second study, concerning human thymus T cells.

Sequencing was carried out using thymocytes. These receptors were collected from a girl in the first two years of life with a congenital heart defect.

The CDR3 region is CASSIAPGGTLATGYTF. CDR3 in DNA: TGTGCCAGTAGTATAGCCCCAGGGGGGACACTCGCTACTGGCTACACCTTC. The rearrangement joins TRBV19 to TRBJ1-2; 7 bases fit TRBD1. The germline CDR1 and CDR2 sequences are LNHDA and SQIVND (reference sequence). CDR3 length: 17 amino acids. V lost 1 base, J lost 7 bases, and 15 bases stayed unmatched.

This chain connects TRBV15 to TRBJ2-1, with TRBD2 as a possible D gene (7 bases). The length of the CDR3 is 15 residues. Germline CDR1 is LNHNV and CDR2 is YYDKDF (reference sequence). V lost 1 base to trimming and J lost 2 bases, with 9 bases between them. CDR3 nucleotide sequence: TGTGCCACCAGCAGAGGGGGGGGCCCCTACAATGAGCAGTTCTTC. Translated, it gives CATSRGGGPYNEQFF.

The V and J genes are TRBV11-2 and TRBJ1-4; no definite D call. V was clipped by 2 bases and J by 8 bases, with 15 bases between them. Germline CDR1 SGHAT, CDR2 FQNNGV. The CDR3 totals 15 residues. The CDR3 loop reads CASSLSPLFVEKLFF. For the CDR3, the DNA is TGTGCCAGCAGCTTATCCCCTCTTTTTGTAGAAAAACTGTTTTTT.

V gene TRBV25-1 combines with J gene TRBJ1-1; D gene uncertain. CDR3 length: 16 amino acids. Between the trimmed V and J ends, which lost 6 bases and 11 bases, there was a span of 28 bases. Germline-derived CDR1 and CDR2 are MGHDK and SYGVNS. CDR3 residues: CASSTEGGRRVPRAFF. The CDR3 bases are TGTGCCAGCAGCACCGAAGGAGGGCGAAGGGTGCCACGGGCTTTCTTT.

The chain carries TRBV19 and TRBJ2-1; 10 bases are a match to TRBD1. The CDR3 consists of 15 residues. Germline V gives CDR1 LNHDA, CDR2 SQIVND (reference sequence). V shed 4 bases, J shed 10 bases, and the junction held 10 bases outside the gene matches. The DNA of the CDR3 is TGTGCCAGTAGTAATGGGACAGGGGACCTTTGGGAGCAGTTCTTC. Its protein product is CASSNGTGDLWEQFF.

For the CDR3, the DNA is TGTGCCAGCTGTTCGGGGCAGGGGAATTCACCCCTCCACTTT. It specifies CASCSGQGNSPLHF. V gene TRBV6-1 combines with J gene TRBJ1-6, with D perhaps TRBD1 (6 bases). The CDR3 consists of 14 residues. Germline assignment: CDR1 MNHNS and CDR2 SASEGT. The V gene lost 8 bases and the J gene lost 7 bases, with 15 bases spanning the gap.

For the CDR3, the DNA is TGTGCCAGCAGCGTAGCGCCGGCAGGGTCACCCCTCCACTTT. Residues: CASSVAPAGSPLHF. The chain recombines TRBV9 with TRBJ1-6; maybe TRBD1 (5 bases). The CDR3 runs 14 residues. Deletions cut 0 bases from V and 10 bases from J, with 11 bases between. From germline, CDR1 is SGDLS and CDR2 YYNGEE.

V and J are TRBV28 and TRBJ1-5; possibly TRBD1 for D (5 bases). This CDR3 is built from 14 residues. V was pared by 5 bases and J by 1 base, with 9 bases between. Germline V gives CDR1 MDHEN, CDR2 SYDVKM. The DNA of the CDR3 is TGTGCCAGCAGTAAGACAGAGAGCAATCAGCCCCAGCATTTT. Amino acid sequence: CASSKTESNQPQHF.

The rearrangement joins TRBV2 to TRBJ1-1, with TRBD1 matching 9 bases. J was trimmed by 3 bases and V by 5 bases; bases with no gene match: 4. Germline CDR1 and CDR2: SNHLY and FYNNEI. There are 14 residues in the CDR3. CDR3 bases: TGTGCCAGCAGTCCAAGGACAGGGGACACTGAAGCTTTCTTT. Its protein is CASSPRTGDTEAFF.

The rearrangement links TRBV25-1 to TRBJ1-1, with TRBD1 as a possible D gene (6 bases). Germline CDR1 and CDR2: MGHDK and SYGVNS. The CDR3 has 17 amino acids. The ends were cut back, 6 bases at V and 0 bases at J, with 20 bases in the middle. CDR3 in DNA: TGTGCCAGCAGCGCACCAACAGGGACCGGGATGAACACTGAAGCTTTCTTT. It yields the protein CASSAPTGTGMNTEAFF.

The CDR3 sequence: CATSREAEAFF. CDR3 nucleotide sequence: TGTGCCACCAGCAGGGAGGCTGAAGCTTTCTTT. The genes are TRBV15 and TRBJ1-1; D is unclear. The germline V and J ends were trimmed by 3 bases and 6 bases, with 5 bases remaining between them. Germline V lookup: CDR1 LNHNV, CDR2 YYDKDF (reference sequence). The CDR3 is 11 amino acids.

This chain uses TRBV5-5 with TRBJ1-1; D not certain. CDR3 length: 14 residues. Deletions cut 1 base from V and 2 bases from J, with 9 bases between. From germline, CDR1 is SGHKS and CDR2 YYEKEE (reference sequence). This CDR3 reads CASSLQRGNTEAFF. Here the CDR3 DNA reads TGTGCCAGCAGCTTGCAGCGCGGAAACACTGAAGCTTTCTTT.

The CDR3: CASSERDRVEQYSNQPQHF. CDR3 DNA sequence: TGTGCCAGCAGTGAGAGGGACAGGGTCGAGCAATATAGCAATCAGCCCCAGCATTTT. This chain connects TRBV6-1 to TRBJ1-5; 9 bases are shared with TRBD1. CDR1 and CDR2 (germline): MNHNS, SASEGT. The CDR3 is 19 residues long. J lost 0 bases, V lost 3 bases, and 12 bases had no gene match.

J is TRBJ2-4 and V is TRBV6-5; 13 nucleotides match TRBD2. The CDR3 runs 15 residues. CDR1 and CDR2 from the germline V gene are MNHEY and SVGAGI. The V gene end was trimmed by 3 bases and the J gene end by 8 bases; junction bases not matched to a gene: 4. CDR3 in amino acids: CASSYRTSGGYIQYF. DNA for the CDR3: TGTGCCAGCAGTTATCGGACTAGCGGGGGCTACATTCAGTACTTC.

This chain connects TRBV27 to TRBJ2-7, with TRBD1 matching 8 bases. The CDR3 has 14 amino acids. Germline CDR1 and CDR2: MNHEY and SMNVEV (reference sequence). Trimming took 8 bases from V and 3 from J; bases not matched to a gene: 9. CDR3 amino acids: CASGWGQAVYEQYF. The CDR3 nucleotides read TGTGCCAGCGGTTGGGGACAGGCGGTCTACGAGCAGTACTTC.